This entry lists 29 T cell receptor beta chains sequenced from one sample in a study of shared clonotypes between healthy human individuals. Some clones are missing from TCRdb's copy, which holds only in-frame ones; the method was immunoSEQ multiplex PCR. The sample consists of roughly 650,000 clones, around 97% of them appearing once. The sample taken for sequencing was naive CD4+ T cells sorted from blood. Subset defined: CD45RA+ positively selected. These receptors were collected from a woman between 25 and 40 years old in good health.

This chain connects TRBV19 to TRBJ1-1; a possible D gene is TRBD1 (6 bases). The length of the CDR3 is 14 residues. V shed 6 bases and J shed 0 bases, with 11 bases lying between them. Germline V lookup: CDR1 LNHDA, CDR2 SQIVND (reference sequence). CDR3: CASRRGVLNTEAFF. In nucleotides, the CDR3 is TGTGCCAGTAGAAGGGGGGTCCTGAACACTGAAGCTTTCTTT.

Remarks on this clone: The sample holds other DNA sequences that translate to the same CDR3. The gene calls are TRBV19 and TRBJ1-5; 7 positions agree with TRBD1. V was pared by 4 bases and J by 7 bases, with 7 bases of the junction left unmatched. Germline V gene lookup returns CDR1 LNHDA and CDR2 SQIVND (reference sequence). The CDR3 covers 14 residues. The CDR3 loop is CASSKTGVGQPQHF. The CDR3 DNA is TGTGCCAGTAGTAAAACAGGGGTAGGGCAGCCCCAGCATTTT. The variable domain in full, completed from reference TRBV19 and TRBJ1-5, reads DGGITQSPKYLFRKEGQNVTLSCEQNLNHDAMYWYRQDPGQGLRLIYYSQIVNDFQKGDIAEGYSVSREKKESFPLTVTSAQKNPTAFYLCASSKTGVGQPQHFGDGTRLSIL.

This sequence joins TRBV7-2 and TRBJ2-5, with 7 nucleotides matching TRBD2. The CDR3 consists of 14 residues. V trimming: 2 bases; J trimming: 11 bases; junction bases outside the gene matches: 11. Germline CDR1 is SGHTA and CDR2 is FQGNSA. In DNA form, the CDR3 reads TGTGCCAGCAGCTTACTCGCGGGAGTTGGGGAGCAGTACTTC. This sequence encodes CASSLLAGVGEQYF.

This rearrangement joins TRBV7-9 to TRBJ1-5; the D gene is possibly TRBD1 (5 bases). Trimming took off 5 bases at V and 5 bases at J, with 10 bases between the two ends. The CDR3 loop spans 13 amino acids. CDR1 is SEHNR and CDR2 is FQNEAQ in the germline V gene (reference sequence). CDR3 protein: CASSPDIDQPQHF. In DNA form, the CDR3 reads TGTGCCAGCAGCCCGGACATAGATCAGCCCCAGCATTTT.

The chain recombines TRBV28 with TRBJ1-1; D not certain. The V gene lost 7 bases and the J gene lost 0 bases, with 15 bases spanning the gap. This CDR3 comprises 15 residues. The germline V gene encodes CDR1 MDHEN and CDR2 SYDVKM. CDR3 DNA sequence: TGTGCCAGCACCTCTTTCGAGGGCCTGAACACTGAAGCTTTCTTT. It yields the protein CASTSFEGLNTEAFF.

The chain combines TRBV28 with TRBJ2-3; D is perhaps TRBD2 (6 bases). The CDR3 is 16 residues long. Germline V gene sequence: CDR1 MDHEN, CDR2 SYDVKM. Between the trimmed V and J ends, which lost 6 bases and 2 bases, there was a span of 18 bases. The CDR3 reads CASRLSAGYLTDTQYF. Here the CDR3 DNA reads TGTGCCAGCAGACTTTCCGCGGGATATCTCACAGATACGCAGTATTTT.

This chain uses TRBV7-9 with TRBJ2-2; TRBD1 matches 7 bases. Trimming took 5 bases from V and 5 from J; bases not matched to a gene: 8. Germline V gives CDR1 SEHNR, CDR2 FQNEAQ (reference sequence). The CDR3 length is 15 residues. The CDR3 spells CASSATVTGTGELFF. The DNA of the CDR3 is TGTGCCAGCAGCGCAACAGTGACAGGGACCGGGGAGCTGTTTTTT.

The chain is built from TRBV4-3 and TRBJ2-7; D possibly uses TRBD1 or TRBD2 (5 bases each). In germline, CDR1 is LGHNA, CDR2 YSLEER. Trimming pared 3 bases from V and 1 base from J, leaving 10 bases between. The CDR3 is 14 residues long. CDR3: CASSHGGVSYEQYF. The CDR3 nucleotides are TGCGCCAGCAGCCATGGGGGTGTGTCCTACGAGCAGTACTTC.

This clone was counted between two and nine times. The chain joins TRBV5-1 to TRBJ1-2; 11 nucleotides agree with TRBD1. The CDR3 consists of 15 residues. With 5 bases clipped from V and 7 bases from J, the junction kept 10 bases outside the gene matches. Germline loops: CDR1 SGHRS, CDR2 YFSETQ. In nucleotides, the CDR3 is TGCGCCAGCAGATCTCCAGGACAGGGGGCGAGTGGCTACACCTTC. This gives the protein CASRSPGQGASGYTF.

This CDR3 is CATSRRGDQETQYF. For the CDR3, the DNA is TGTGCCACCAGCCGCCGCGGGGACCAAGAGACCCAGTACTTC. The genes are TRBV15 and TRBJ2-5, with D possibly being TRBD2 (6 bases). The CDR3 covers 14 residues. The V and J ends lost 5 bases and 0 bases respectively, with 10 bases between them. CDR1 and CDR2 from the germline V gene are LNHNV and YYDKDF (reference sequence). Full variable domain (missing parts from reference TRBV15 and TRBJ2-5): DAMVIQNPRYQVTQFGKPVTLSCSQTLNHNVMYWYQQKSSQAPKLLFHYYDKDFNNEADTPDNFQSRRPNTSFCFLDIRSPGLGDTAMYLCATSRRGDQETQYFGPGTRLLVL.

This rearrangement joins TRBV28 to TRBJ2-7, with 10 bases matching TRBD2. Looked up from germline, CDR1 is MDHEN and CDR2 is SYDVKM. V lost 6 bases to trimming and J lost 3 bases; unmatched junction nucleotides: 20. This CDR3 has 19 amino acids. CDR3 sequence: CASSDTVSQGGLAVYEQYF. In DNA, the CDR3 is TGTGCCAGCAGCGACACCGTATCCCAGGGAGGACTAGCGGTCTACGAGCAGTACTTC.

This clone occurred once. J is TRBJ2-7 and V is TRBV6-6, with TRBD1 matching over 9 bases. Per germline, CDR1 MNHNY and CDR2 SVGAGI (reference sequence). The CDR3 extends over 14 amino acids. Unmatched junction bases numbered 3, after V lost 1 base and J lost 5 bases. The chain's CDR3 is CASSYLGQGHEQYF. The DNA of the CDR3 is TGTGCCAGCAGTTACTTGGGACAGGGCCACGAGCAGTACTTC.

The genes are TRBV27 and TRBJ2-5; TRBD2 matches at 8 bases. The DNA end is a closer match to TRBJ2-7, so the J assignment may be wrong. The CDR3 is 14 residues long. Germline V gene data show CDR1 as MNHEY and CDR2 as SMNVEV (reference sequence). This CDR3 reads CASSLSGSLYEQYF. The DNA of the CDR3 is TGTGCCAGCAGTTTAAGCGGGAGTTTATACGAGCAGTACTTC.

The rearrangement joins TRBV19 to TRBJ1-1; D may be TRBD1 (6 bases). Germline V gene lookup returns CDR1 LNHDA and CDR2 SQIVND (reference sequence). This CDR3 is 16 amino acids long. With 3 bases removed from V and 0 bases from J, the gap between germline ends came to 14 bases. CDR3 DNA: TGTGCCAGTAGTATGCGGATAACAGGGATGAACACTGAAGCTTTCTTT. It encodes CASSMRITGMNTEAFF.

The gene calls are TRBV5-1 and TRBJ2-1; 7 bases are a match to TRBD1. CDR1 is SGHRS and CDR2 is YFSETQ in the germline V gene. The V and J ends lost 0 bases and 0 bases, in that order; junction bases with no gene match: 3. The CDR3 totals 16 residues. CDR3 sequence reads: CASSLEGTVSYNEQFF. The CDR3 region has the DNA TGCGCCAGCAGCTTGGAGGGGACAGTCTCCTACAATGAGCAGTTCTTC. Full variable domain (rest looked up from reference TRBV5-1 and TRBJ2-1): KAGVTQTPRYLIKTRGQQVTLSCSPISGHRSVSWYQQTPGQGLQFLFEYFSETQRNKGNFPGRFSGRQFSNSRSEMNVSTLELGDSALYLCASSLEGTVSYNEQFFGPGTRLTVL.

The V and J genes are TRBV5-8 and TRBJ1-3, with D tentatively TRBD1 (5 bases). Trimming removed 0 bases at V and 3 bases at J, with 19 bases between. The CDR3 totals 18 residues. The germline V gene encodes CDR1 SGHTS and CDR2 YDEGEE. The CDR3 sequence is CASSLGTGTHGGGNTIYF. CDR3 sequence (DNA): TGTGCCAGCAGCTTGGGTACCGGGACCCACGGCGGTGGAAACACCATATATTTT.

Only one count was recorded for this clone. The J gene is TRBJ2-3, the V gene TRBV6-1, with no clear D. The germline V gene has CDR1 MNHNS and CDR2 SASEGT. CDR3 size: 13 residues. V shed 3 bases and J shed 5 bases, with 9 bases lying between them. CDR3: CASSDLWGDTQYF. The DNA of the CDR3 is TGTGCCAGCAGTGATCTCTGGGGAGATACGCAGTATTTT.

The chain joins TRBV20-1 to TRBJ2-1; the D is unclear. Germline V CDR1 and CDR2: DFQATT, SNEGSKA (reference sequence). CDR3 size: 11 residues. Trimming pared 3 bases from V and 7 bases from J, leaving 7 bases between. The DNA of the CDR3 is TGCAGTGCTAGTAACTCGAATGAGCAGTTCTTC. This encodes CSASNSNEQFF.

This clone was seen once. The chain employs TRBV18 and TRBJ2-1, with 8 nucleotides matching TRBD1. J was trimmed by 8 bases and V by 3 bases; bases with no gene match: 3. Germline V lookup: CDR1 KGHSH, CDR2 LQKENI. There are 13 residues in the CDR3. CDR3 bases: TGTGCCAGCTCACCGAACAGGGGGTATGAGCAGTTCTTC. This gives the protein CASSPNRGYEQFF. Full variable domain (remainder filled in from reference TRBV18 and TRBJ2-1): NAGVMQNPRHLVRRRGQEARLRCSPMKGHSHVYWYRQLPEEGLKFMVYLQKENIIDESGMPKERFSAEFPKEGPSILRIQQVVRGDSAAYFCASSPNRGYEQFFGPGTRLTVL.

The CDR3 is CASSLGQGNLASEAFF. Written as DNA, the CDR3 is TGTGCCAGCAGCCTGGGACAGGGCAACCTAGCTTCTGAAGCTTTCTTT. This chain uses TRBV11-2 with TRBJ1-1; 9 bases align to TRBD1. V trimming: 5 bases; J trimming: 6 bases; junction bases outside the gene matches: 13. CDR1 is SGHAT and CDR2 is FQNNGV in the germline V gene. The CDR3 covers 16 residues.

The V gene is TRBV9, the J gene TRBJ2-1; D gene uncertain. Deletions cut 3 bases from V and 9 bases from J, with 7 bases between. Germline CDR1 and CDR2: SGDLS and YYNGEE. The CDR3 spans 11 residues. The CDR3 loop reads CASSGYSEQFF. CDR3 bases: TGTGCCAGCAGCGGCTATAGTGAGCAGTTCTTC.

The chain is built from TRBV28 and TRBJ1-1; tentative D call: TRBD1 (6 bases). The CDR3 spans 15 residues. V lost 7 bases to trimming and J lost 5 bases, with 20 bases between them. The germline V gene has CDR1 MDHEN and CDR2 SYDVKM. The CDR3 nucleotides are TGTGCCAGCACCCCTTCCCCAGGGGATAGGACTGAAGCTTTCTTT. Translating it yields CASTPSPGDRTEAFF.

The chain carries TRBV2 and TRBJ2-6; D not certain. Per germline, CDR1 SNHLY and CDR2 FYNNEI. V lost 2 bases to trimming and J lost 0 bases, with 11 bases between them. The CDR3 consists of 17 residues. CDR3 in DNA: TGTGCCAGCAGTGAAAGGCCCGCGAGCTCTGGGGCCAACGTCCTGACTTTC. Its protein product is CASSERPASSGANVLTF.

The V and J genes are TRBV19 and TRBJ1-2; 9 positions match TRBD1. Germline assignment: CDR1 LNHDA and CDR2 SQIVND (reference sequence). This CDR3 contains 15 residues. The J segment lost 12 bases and the V segment lost 4 bases, leaving 15 bases of the junction unmatched. The CDR3 protein is CASSTAAGTGIAHTF. CDR3 in DNA: TGTGCCAGTAGTACTGCCGCCGGGACAGGGATTGCCCACACCTTC.

J is TRBJ2-1 and V is TRBV5-1, with TRBD2 as a possible D gene (6 bases). Per germline, CDR1 SGHRS and CDR2 YFSETQ. The V and J ends lost 2 bases and 4 bases respectively, with 16 bases between them. CDR3 length: 16 amino acids. In DNA form, the CDR3 reads TGCGCCAGCAGCTTCATGGGACTCTCCAGTTACAATGAGCAGTTCTTC. This codes for CASSFMGLSSYNEQFF.

The gene calls are TRBV28 and TRBJ1-6; no firm D call. The germline gives CDR1 MDHEN, CDR2 SYDVKM. V lost 5 bases and J 5 bases, leaving 4 bases between the germline ends. CDR3 length: 12 residues. This CDR3 is CASSTHNSPLHF. The CDR3 DNA follows: TGTGCCAGCAGTACACATAATTCACCCCTCCACTTT.

This clone was observed once. The chain employs TRBV19 and TRBJ2-2, with 7 nucleotides matching TRBD1. The CDR3 consists of 15 residues. J lost 1 base, V lost 5 bases, and 4 bases had no gene match. Germline assignment: CDR1 LNHDA and CDR2 SQIVND (reference sequence). CDR3 nucleotides: TGTGCCAGTAGTTGGGGACAGAAGAACACCGGGGAGCTGTTTTTT. Its translation: CASSWGQKNTGELFF.

This chain uses TRBV10-2 with TRBJ2-7, with a possible D match to TRBD1 (5 bases). From germline, CDR1 is WSHSY and CDR2 SAAADI. The CDR3 is 13 residues long. The germline V and J ends were trimmed by 6 bases and 3 bases, with 12 bases remaining between them. CDR3 residues: CASRSGPVYEQYF. In nucleotides, the CDR3 is TGCGCCAGCAGGTCAGGGCCAGTCTACGAGCAGTACTTC.

The chain couples TRBV27 to TRBJ2-3; D remains ambiguous. V lost 6 bases and J 1 base, leaving 8 bases between the germline ends. This CDR3 comprises 13 residues. Germline V gene lookup returns CDR1 MNHEY and CDR2 SMNVEV (reference sequence). CDR3 sequence reads: CASRYRGTDTQYF. CDR3 sequence (DNA): TGTGCCAGCAGATATAGAGGCACAGATACGCAGTATTTT.